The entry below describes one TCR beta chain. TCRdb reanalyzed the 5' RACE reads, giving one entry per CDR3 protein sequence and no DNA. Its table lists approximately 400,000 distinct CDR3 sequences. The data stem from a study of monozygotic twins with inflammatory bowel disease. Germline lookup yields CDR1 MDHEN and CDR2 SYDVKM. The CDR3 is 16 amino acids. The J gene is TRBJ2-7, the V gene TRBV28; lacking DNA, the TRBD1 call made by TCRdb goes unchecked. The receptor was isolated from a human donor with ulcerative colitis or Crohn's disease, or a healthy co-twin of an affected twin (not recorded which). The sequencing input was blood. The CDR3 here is CASSFPVDRVSYEQYF.